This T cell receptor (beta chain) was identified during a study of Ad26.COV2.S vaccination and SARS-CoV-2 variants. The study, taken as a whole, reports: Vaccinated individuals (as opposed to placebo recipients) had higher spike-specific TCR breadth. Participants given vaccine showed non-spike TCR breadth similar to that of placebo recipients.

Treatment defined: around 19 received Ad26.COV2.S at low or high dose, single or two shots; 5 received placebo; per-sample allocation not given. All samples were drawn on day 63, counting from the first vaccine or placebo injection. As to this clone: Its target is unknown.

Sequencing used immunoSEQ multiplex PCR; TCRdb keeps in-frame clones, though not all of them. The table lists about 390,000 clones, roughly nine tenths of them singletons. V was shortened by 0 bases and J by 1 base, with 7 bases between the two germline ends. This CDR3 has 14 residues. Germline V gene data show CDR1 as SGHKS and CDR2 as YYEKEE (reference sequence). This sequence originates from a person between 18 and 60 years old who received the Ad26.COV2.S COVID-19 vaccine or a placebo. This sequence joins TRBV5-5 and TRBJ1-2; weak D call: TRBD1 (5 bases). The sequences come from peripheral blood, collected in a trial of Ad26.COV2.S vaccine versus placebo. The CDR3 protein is CASSLGQSNYGYTF. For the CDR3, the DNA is TGTGCCAGCAGCTTGGGACAGAGTAACTATGGCTACACCTTC.